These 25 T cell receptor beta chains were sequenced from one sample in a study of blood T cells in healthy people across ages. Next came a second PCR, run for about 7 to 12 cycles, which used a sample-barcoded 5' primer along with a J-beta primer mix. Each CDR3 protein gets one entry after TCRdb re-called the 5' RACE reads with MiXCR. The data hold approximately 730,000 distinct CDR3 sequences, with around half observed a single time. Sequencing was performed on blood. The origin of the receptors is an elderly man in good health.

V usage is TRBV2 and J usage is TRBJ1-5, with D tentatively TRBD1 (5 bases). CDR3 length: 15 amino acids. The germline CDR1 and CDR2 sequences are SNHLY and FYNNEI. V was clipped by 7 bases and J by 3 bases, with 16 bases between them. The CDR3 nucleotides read TGTGCCAGCACCCAGGGACTTTCTAACAATCAGCCCCAGCATTTT. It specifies CASTQGLSNNQPQHF. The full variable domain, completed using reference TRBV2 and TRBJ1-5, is EPEVTQTPSHQVTQMGQEVILRCVPISNHLYFYWYRQILGQKVEFLVSFYNNEISEKSEIFDDQFSVERPDGSNFTLKIRSTKLEDSAMYFCASTQGLSNNQPQHFGDGTRLSIL.

For the CDR3, the DNA is TGCGCCAGCAACCCCGGGGGGAACTACGAGCAGTACTTC. Protein sequence: CASNPGGNYEQYF. The chain has TRBV10-2 and TRBJ2-5, with 7 bases matching TRBD2. The DNA end is more similar to TRBJ2-7, so the J call may be wrong. CDR3 length equals 13 residues. Germline loops: CDR1 WSHSY, CDR2 SAAADI.

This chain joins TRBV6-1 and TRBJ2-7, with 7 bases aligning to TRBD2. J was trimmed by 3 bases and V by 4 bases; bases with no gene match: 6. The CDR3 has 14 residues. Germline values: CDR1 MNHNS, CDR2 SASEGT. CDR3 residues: CASSVLGGYYEQYF. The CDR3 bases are TGTGCCAGCAGTGTCCTGGGGGGGTACTACGAGCAGTACTTC.

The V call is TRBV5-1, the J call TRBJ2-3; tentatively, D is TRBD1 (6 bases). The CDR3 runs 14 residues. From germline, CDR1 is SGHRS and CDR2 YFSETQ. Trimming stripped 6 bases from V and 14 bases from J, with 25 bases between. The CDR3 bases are TGCGCCAGCAACGCGGACAGCCCTAACAGATACGCGTATTTT. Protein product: CASNADSPNRYAYF.

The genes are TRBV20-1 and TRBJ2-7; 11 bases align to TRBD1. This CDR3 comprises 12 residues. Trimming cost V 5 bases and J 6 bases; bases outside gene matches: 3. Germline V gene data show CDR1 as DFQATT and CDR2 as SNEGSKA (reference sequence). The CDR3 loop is CSAGQGASEQYF. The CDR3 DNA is TGCAGTGCTGGACAGGGGGCATCCGAGCAGTACTTC.

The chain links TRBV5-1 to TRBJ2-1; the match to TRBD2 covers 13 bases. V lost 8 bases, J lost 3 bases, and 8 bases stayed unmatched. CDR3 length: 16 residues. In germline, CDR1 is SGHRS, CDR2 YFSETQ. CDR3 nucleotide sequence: TGCGCCAGTACCCCGGGGACTAGCGGGGACTACAATGAGCAGTTCTTC. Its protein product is CASTPGTSGDYNEQFF.

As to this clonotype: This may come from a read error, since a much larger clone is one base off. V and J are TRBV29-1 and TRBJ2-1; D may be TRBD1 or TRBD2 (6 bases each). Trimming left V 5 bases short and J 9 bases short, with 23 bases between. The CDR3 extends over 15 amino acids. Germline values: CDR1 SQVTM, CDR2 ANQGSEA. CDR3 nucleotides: TGCAGCGTTAAAAAGGGGGACGGGGTCGGGAGTGAGCAGTTCTTC. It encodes CSVKKGDGVGSEQFF.

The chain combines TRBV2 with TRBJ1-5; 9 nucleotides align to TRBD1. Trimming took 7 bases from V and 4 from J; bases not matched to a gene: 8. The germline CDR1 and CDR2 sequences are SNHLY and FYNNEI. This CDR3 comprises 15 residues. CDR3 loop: CASTRSGTGNQPQHF. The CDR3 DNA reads TGTGCCAGCACTCGTTCAGGGACAGGGAATCAGCCCCAGCATTTT.

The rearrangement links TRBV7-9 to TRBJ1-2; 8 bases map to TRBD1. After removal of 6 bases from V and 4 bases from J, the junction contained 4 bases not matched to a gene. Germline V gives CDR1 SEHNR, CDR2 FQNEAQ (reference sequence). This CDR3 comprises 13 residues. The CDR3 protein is CASSRTGPYGYTF. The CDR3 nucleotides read TGTGCCAGCAGTCGGACAGGGCCCTATGGCTACACCTTC.

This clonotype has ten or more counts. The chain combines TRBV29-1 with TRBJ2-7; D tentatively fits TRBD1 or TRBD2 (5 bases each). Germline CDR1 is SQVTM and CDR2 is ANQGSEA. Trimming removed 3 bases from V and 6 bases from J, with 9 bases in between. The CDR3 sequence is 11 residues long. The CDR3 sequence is CSVDRAGEQYF. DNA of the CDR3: TGCAGCGTTGACAGGGCGGGCGAGCAGTACTTC.

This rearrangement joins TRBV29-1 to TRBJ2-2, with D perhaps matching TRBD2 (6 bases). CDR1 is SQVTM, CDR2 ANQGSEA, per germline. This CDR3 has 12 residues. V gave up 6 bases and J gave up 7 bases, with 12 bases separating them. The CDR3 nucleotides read TGCAGCGTGCGTCGGGGGTTCGGGGAGCTGTTTTTT. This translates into CSVRRGFGELFF.

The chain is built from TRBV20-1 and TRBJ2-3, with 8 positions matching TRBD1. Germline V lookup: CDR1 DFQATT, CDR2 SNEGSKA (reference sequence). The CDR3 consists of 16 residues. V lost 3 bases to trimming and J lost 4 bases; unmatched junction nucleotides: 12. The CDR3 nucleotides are TGCAGTGCTAGCCTTCGTGGACAGGGACCGGCAGATACGCAGTATTTT. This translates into CSASLRGQGPADTQYF.

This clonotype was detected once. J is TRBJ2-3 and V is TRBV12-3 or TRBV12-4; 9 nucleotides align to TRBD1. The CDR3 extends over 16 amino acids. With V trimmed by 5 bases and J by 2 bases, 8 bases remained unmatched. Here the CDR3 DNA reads TGTGCCAGCAGTACGGGACAGGGTCTAATCACAGATACGCAGTATTTT. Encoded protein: CASSTGQGLITDTQYF.

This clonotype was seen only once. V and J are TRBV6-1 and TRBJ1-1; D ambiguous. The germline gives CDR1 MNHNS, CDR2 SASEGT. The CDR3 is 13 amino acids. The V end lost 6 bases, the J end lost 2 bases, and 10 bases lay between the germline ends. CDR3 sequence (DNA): TGTGCCAGCAGCCAGTTGGCCAACACTGAAGCTTTCTTT. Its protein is CASSQLANTEAFF.

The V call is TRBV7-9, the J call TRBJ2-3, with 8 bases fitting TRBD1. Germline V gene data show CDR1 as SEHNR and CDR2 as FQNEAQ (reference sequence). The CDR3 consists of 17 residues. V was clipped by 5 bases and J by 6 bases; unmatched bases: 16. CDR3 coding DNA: TGTGCCAGCAGCCGGACAGGGATCCCTACGTTCACGGATACGCAGTATTTT. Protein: CASSRTGIPTFTDTQYF.

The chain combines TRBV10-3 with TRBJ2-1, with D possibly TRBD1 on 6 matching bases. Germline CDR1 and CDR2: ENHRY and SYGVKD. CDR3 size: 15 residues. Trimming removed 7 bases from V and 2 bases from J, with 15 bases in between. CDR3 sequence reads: CAINPGTTTYNEQFF. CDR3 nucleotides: TGTGCCATCAACCCCGGGACAACCACCTACAATGAGCAGTTCTTC.

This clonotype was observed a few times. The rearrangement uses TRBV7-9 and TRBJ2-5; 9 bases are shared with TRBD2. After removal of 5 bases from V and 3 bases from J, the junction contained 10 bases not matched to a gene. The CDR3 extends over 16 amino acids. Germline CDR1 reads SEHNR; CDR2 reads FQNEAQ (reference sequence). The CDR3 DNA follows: TGTGCCAGCAGCCCCAGGGGGGCTAGCGGGAAAGAGACCCAGTACTTC. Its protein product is CASSPRGASGKETQYF.

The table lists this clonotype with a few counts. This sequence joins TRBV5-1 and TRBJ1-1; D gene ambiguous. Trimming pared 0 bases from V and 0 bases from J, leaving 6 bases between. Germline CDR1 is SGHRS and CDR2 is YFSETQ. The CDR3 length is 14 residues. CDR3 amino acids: CASSLAGMNTEAFF. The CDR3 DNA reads TGCGCCAGCAGCTTGGCAGGAATGAACACTGAAGCTTTCTTT.

The CDR3: CASSPPALGHNEQYF. The CDR3 region has the DNA TGTGCCAGCAGCCCGCCGGCCCTAGGCCACAATGAGCAGTACTTC. V is TRBV27 and J is TRBJ2-5; D remains unclear. The germline V gene encodes CDR1 MNHEY and CDR2 SMNVEV (reference sequence). Between the trimmed V and J ends, which lost 6 bases and 11 bases, there was a span of 25 bases. This CDR3 comprises 15 residues.

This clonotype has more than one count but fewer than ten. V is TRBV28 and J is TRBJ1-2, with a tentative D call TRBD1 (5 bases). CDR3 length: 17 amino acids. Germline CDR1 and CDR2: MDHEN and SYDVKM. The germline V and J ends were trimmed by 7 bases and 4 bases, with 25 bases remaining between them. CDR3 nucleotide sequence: TGTGCCAGCAAGGTCATGGGGACCTTGGGCTCTGGCTATGGCTACACCTTC. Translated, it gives CASKVMGTLGSGYGYTF.

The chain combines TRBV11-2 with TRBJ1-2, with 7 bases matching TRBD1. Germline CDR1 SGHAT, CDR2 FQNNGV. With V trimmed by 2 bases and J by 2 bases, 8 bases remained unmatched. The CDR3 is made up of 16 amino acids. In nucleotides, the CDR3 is TGTGCCAGCAGCTTAAGAGGAGGACAGGAAAACTATGGCTACACCTTC. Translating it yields CASSLRGGQENYGYTF.

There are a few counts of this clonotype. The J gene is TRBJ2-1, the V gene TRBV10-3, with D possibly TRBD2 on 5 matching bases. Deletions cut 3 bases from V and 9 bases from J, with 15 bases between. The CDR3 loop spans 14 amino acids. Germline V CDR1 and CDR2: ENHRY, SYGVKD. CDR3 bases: TGTGCCATCAGTGAAGCGGTCGCGGGCGGTGAGCAGTTCTTC. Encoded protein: CAISEAVAGGEQFF.

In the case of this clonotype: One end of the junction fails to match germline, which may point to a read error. The DNA of the CDR3 is TGCACCAGCAGCCAAGATGGGGTCTCGAGGGCAGGGAGGTACCAAGAGACCCAGTACTTC. Its translation is CTSSQDGVSRAGRYQETQYF. The chain couples TRBV4-1 to TRBJ2-5; perhaps TRBD2 as D (6 bases). The CDR3 runs 20 residues. The germline V gene has CDR1 MGHRA and CDR2 YSYEKL.

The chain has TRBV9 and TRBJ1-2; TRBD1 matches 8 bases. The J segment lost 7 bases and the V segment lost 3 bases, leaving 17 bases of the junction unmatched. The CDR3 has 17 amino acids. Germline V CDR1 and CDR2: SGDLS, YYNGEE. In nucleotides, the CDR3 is TGTGCCAGCAGCGCAACGCCAGGGGGCATTCCTGTGGGTGGCTACACCTTC. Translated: CASSATPGGIPVGGYTF.

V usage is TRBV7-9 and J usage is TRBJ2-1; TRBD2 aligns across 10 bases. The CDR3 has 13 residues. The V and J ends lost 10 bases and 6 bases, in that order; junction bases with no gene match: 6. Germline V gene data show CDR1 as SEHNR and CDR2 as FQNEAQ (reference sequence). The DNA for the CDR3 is TGTGCCATGTTGGCTAGCGGGGGCAATGAGCAGTTCTTC. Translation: CAMLASGGNEQFF.